Listed below are T cell receptor beta chains from one sample, sequenced in a study of PD-1 blockade in classical Hodgkin lymphoma. Some clones are missing from TCRdb's copy, which holds only in-frame ones; the method was immunoSEQ multiplex PCR. The sample contains around 7,700 clones, around 86% of which appear only once. The sample in question was CD4+ T cells from blood, obtained at baseline. Receptor source: a human donor with classical Hodgkin lymphoma. The CDR3 runs from the conserved cysteine through the conserved F or W. The order of the fields is clone size, D gene, J gene, V gene, CDR3 DNA, CDR3 protein. The D gene is left open where the match is weak. Size is omitted from some rows. Given values are once, few, many or a class for expanded clones.

.,.,TRBJ2-5,TRBV5-7,TGTGCCAGCAGCTTGTTTCGGACAGTAGAGACCCAGTACTTC,CASSLFRTVETQYF
.,TRBD2,TRBJ2-3,TRBV7-2,TGTGCCAGCAGCTTAGCAGCGGGGGGCACAGATACGCAGTATTTT,CASSLAAGGTDTQYF
.,.,TRBJ2-2,TRBV28,TGTGCCAGCAACTTAGAGGGTAGGAGATCCGGGGAGCTGTTTTTT,CASNLEGRRSGELFF
.,.,TRBJ2-1,TRBV18,TGTGCCAGCTCACCGACAAGCGGCGTGGGGGGTAATGAGCAGTTCTTC,CASSPTSGVGGNEQFF
.,.,TRBJ2-3,TRBV11-1,TGTGCCAGCAGACTAGGGCGAGGTACGCAGTATTTT,CASRLGRGTQYF
.,.,TRBJ1-2,TRBV9,TGTGCCAGCAGCGACGTTTGGGGGGCTAAAGGCTACACCTTC,CASSDVWGAKGYTF
.,TRBD2,TRBJ2-7,TRBV9,TGTGCCAGCAGCCCCCTAGCGGGCCTGTCCTACGAGCAGTACTTC,CASSPLAGLSYEQYF
.,.,TRBJ1-1,TRBV7-9,TGTGCCAGCAGCTTAAGATATGAAGCTTTCTTT,CASSLRYEAFF
.,TRBD1,TRBJ2-3,TRBV4-1,TGCGCCAGCAGCCAAGCCGGATCAGGGGGATCCACAGATACGCAGTATTTT,CASSQAGSGGSTDTQYF
.,.,TRBJ2-3,TRBV5-4,TGTGCCAGCACCCAGGACTGGGGGAGCACAGATACGCAGTATTTT,CASTQDWGSTDTQYF
once,.,TRBJ1-6,TRBV19,TGTGCCAGTAGAAGAGGGGGGAACACCTATAATTCACCCCTCCACTTT,CASRRGGNTYNSPLHF
.,.,TRBJ2-7,TRBV7-9,TGTGCCAGCAGCTTCGGGGGAGAATTGGGGGAGCAGTACTTC,CASSFGGELGEQYF
few,.,TRBJ2-1,TRBV19,TGTGCCAGTAGTAATTGGGTTGCCGGGAATGAGCAGTTCTTC,CASSNWVAGNEQFF
.,.,TRBJ1-2,TRBV13,TGTGCCAGCAGCCAATCCTCCAAATCGGTCTATGGCTACACCTTC,CASSQSSKSVYGYTF
.,.,TRBJ2-1,TRBV5-4,TGTGCCAGCAACTTTGTCGGGTTGAATGAGCAGTTCTTC,CASNFVGLNEQFF
.,.,TRBJ2-1,TRBV2,TGTGCCAGCTCTAAAATGAGTTTTGAGCAGTTCTTC,CASSKMSFEQFF
.,TRBD2,TRBJ2-1,TRBV5-1,TGCGCCAGCAGCCCGAGAGCGGGAGGCACAGGGAATGAGCAGTTCTTC,CASSPRAGGTGNEQFF
.,TRBD2,TRBJ2-7,TRBV27,TGTGCCAGCAGTTTAATGGCCTCGGGGGGGCAGGGAGGCTACGAGCAGTACTTC,CASSLMASGGQGGYEQYF
.,TRBD2,TRBJ2-3,TRBV9,TGTGCCAGCAGCGAACGGGGGGTCACAGATACGCAGTATTTT,CASSERGVTDTQYF
.,TRBD1,TRBJ2-6,TRBV19,TGTGCCAGTACCTACCGAAGGGGGCGAAACTCTGGGGCCAACGTCCTGACTTTC,CASTYRRGRNSGANVLTF
.,.,TRBJ2-1,TRBV6-5,TGTGCCAGCACGAGCCCAATGAGCTATGAGCAGTTCTTC,CASTSPMSYEQFF
.,.,TRBJ2-5,TRBV5-5,TGTGCCAGCAGCTTGGCCAGGGCAGAGACCCAGTACTTC,CASSLARAETQYF
.,.,TRBJ2-5,TRBV5-1,TGCGCCAGCAGCTTGGTAGAGACCCAGTACTTC,CASSLVETQYF
.,.,TRBJ2-3,TRBV15,TGTGCCACCAGTAGGACACGGACTAGCACAGATACGCAGTATTTT,CATSRTRTSTDTQYF
.,.,TRBJ2-3,TRBV7-3,TGTGCCAGCAGCTCCTCCTCCTATCGGTCAGATACGCAGTATTTT,CASSSSSYRSDTQYF
.,.,TRBJ2-2,TRBV11-2,TGTGCCAGCAGCCCCAACTGGGACACCGGGGAGCTGTTTTTT,CASSPNWDTGELFF
few,.,TRBJ1-2,TRBV6-1,TGTGCCAGCAGGAGGGAGGGTGACACCTTC,CASRREGDTF
few,.,TRBJ1-2,TRBV11-3,TGTGCCAGCAGCTTACGGAGGGTTTCTAACTATGGCTACACCTTC,CASSLRRVSNYGYTF
.,TRBD1,TRBJ1-1,TRBV27,TGTGCCAGCAGTCCAAGGACAGGGGTGAACACTGAAGCTTTCTTT,CASSPRTGVNTEAFF
.,.,TRBJ2-5,TRBV6-1,TGTGCCAGCAGTGTACGAATGGAGACCCAGTACTTC,CASSVRMETQYF
.,.,TRBJ2-5,TRBV2,TGTGCCAGCAGTGAAAGGTGGAGCAGGAGAGAGACCCAGTACTTC,CASSERWSRRETQYF
.,TRBD1,TRBJ1-6,TRBV5-1,TGCGCCAGCAGCTTGGCCGACAGGGGGCGGTCACCCCTCCACTTT,CASSLADRGRSPLHF
.,.,TRBJ2-4,TRBV5-5,TGTGCCAGCAGCCGGGTACATTTGGCAGGGACGATAGCCAAAAACATTCAGTACTTC,CASSRVHLAGTIAKNIQYF